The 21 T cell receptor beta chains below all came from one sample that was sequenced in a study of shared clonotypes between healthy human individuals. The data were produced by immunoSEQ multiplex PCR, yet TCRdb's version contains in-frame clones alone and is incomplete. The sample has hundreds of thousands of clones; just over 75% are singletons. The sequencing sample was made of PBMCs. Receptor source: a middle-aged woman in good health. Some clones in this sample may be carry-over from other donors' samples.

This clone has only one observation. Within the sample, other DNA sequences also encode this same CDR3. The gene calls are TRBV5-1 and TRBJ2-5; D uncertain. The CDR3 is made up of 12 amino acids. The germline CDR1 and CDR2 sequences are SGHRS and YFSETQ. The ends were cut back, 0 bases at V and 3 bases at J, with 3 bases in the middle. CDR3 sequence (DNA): TGCGCCAGCAGCTTGGATGAAGAGACCCAGTACTTC. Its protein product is CASSLDEETQYF.

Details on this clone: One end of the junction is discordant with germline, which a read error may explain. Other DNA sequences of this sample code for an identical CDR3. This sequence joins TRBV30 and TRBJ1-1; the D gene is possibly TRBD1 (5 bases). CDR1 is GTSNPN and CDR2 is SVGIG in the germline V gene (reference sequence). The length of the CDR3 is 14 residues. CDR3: CAWRDSPAGTEAFF. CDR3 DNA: TGTGCATGGAGGGACTCGCCGGCGGGCACTGAGGCTTTCTTT.

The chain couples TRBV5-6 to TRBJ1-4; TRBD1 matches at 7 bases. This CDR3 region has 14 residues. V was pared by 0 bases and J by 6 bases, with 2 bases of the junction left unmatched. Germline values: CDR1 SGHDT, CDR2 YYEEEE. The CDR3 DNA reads TGTGCCAGCAGCTTGGCCGACAGGGATGAAAAACTGTTTTTT. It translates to CASSLADRDEKLFF. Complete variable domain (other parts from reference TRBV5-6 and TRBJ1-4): DAGVTQSPTHLIKTRGQQVTLRCSPKSGHDTVSWYQQALGQGPQFIFQYYEEEERQRGNFPDRFSGHQFPNYSSELNVNALLLGDSALYLCASSLADRDEKLFFGSGTQLSVL.

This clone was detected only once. The CDR3 region is CASSLYRGPRGEGYTF. The CDR3 DNA follows: TGTGCCAGCAGTTTATACAGGGGACCCCGAGGAGAGGGCTACACCTTC. The chain is built from TRBV28 and TRBJ1-2; 7 bases line up with TRBD1. CDR1 is MDHEN and CDR2 is SYDVKM in the germline V gene. The CDR3 spans 16 residues. V shed 1 base and J 8 bases; nucleotides not matched to a gene: 13.

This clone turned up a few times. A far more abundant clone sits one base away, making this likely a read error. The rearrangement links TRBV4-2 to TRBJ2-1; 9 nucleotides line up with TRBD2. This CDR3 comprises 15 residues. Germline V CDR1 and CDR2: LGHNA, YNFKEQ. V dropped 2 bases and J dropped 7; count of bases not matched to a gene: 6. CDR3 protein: CASSQNSGSHNEQFF. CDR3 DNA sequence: TGTGCCAGCAGCCAAAATAGCGGGAGTCATAATGAGCAGTTCTTC.

DNA of the CDR3: TGTGCCAGCAGTCCAACTAGCGGGAGCTCCTACGAGCAGTACTTC. The encoded protein is CASSPTSGSSYEQYF. The rearrangement uses TRBV27 and TRBJ2-7; TRBD2 agrees at 11 bases. The trim removed 5 bases at V and 0 bases at J, leaving 3 bases unmatched. The CDR3 is 15 residues long. Germline V lookup: CDR1 MNHEY, CDR2 SMNVEV (reference sequence).

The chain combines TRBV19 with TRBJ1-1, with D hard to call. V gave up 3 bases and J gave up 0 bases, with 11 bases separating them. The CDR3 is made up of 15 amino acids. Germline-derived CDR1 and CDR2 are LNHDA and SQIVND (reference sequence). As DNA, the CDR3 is TGTGCCAGTAGTATTCAAAGGAACATGAACACTGAAGCTTTCTTT. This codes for CASSIQRNMNTEAFF.

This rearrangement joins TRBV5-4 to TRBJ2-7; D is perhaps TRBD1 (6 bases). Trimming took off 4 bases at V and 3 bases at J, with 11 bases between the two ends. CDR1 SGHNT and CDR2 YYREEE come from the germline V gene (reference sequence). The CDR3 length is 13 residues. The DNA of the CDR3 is TGTGCCAGCAGCCCCGGGACAAACTACGAGCAGTACTTC. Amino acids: CASSPGTNYEQYF.

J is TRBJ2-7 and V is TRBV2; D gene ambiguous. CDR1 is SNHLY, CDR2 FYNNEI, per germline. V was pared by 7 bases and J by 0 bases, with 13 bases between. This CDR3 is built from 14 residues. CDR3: CASKGGSSSYEQYF. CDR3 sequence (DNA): TGTGCCAGCAAGGGCGGTTCAAGCTCCTACGAGCAGTACTTC.

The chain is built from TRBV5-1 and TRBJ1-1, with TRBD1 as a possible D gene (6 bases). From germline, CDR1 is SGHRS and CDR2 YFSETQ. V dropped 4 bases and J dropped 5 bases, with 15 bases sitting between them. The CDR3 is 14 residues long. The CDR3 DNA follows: TGCGCCAGCAGCAACCCACAGGGTCTTACTGAAGCTTTCTTT. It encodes CASSNPQGLTEAFF.

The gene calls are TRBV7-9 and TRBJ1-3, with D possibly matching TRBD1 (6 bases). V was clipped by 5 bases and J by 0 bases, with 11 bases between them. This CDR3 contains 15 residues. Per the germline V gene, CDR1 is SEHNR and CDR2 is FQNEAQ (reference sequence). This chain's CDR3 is CASSTTGTSGNTIYF. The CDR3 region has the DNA TGTGCCAGCAGCACCACAGGGACCTCTGGAAACACCATATATTTT.

For the CDR3, the DNA is TGTGCCAGCATTCCCGATGGGACTCTTAGCACAGATACGCAGTATTTT. Its translation: CASIPDGTLSTDTQYF. This chain uses TRBV7-2 with TRBJ2-3; D might be TRBD2 (6 bases). With 7 bases removed from V and 0 bases from J, the gap between germline ends came to 17 bases. The CDR3 sequence is 16 residues long. CDR1 is SGHTA and CDR2 is FQGNSA in the germline V gene.

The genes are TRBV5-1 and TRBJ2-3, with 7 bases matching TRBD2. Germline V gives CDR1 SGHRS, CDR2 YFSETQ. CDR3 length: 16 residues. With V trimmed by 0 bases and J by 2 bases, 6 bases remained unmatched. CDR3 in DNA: TGCGCCAGCAGCTTGGGCGGGAGCGCCCTCACAGATACGCAGTATTTT. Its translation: CASSLGGSALTDTQYF.

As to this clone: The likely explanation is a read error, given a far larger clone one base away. The CDR3 region has the DNA TGCGCCAGCAGTGATGGGGGGTACAATGAGCAGTTCTTC. Protein: CASSDGGYNEQFF. The chain is built from TRBV10-1 and TRBJ2-1; possibly TRBD2 for D (6 bases). Between the trimmed V and J ends, which lost 3 bases and 4 bases, there was a span of 7 bases. This CDR3 region has 13 residues. Germline assignment: CDR1 WNHNN and CDR2 SYGVQD (reference sequence).

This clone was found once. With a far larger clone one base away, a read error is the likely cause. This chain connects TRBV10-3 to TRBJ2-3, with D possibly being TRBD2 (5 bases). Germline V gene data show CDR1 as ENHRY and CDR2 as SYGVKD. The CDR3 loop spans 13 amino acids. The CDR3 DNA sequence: TGTGCCATCAGCCGGGGTAGCACAGATACGCGGTATTTT. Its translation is CAISRGSTDTRYF.

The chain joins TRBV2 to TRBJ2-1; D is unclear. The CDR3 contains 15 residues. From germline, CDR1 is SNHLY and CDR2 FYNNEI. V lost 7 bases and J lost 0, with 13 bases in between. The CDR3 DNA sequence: TGTGCCAGCACCCCTTTACAGAGCTCCTACAATGAGCAGTTCTTC. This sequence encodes CASTPLQSSYNEQFF.

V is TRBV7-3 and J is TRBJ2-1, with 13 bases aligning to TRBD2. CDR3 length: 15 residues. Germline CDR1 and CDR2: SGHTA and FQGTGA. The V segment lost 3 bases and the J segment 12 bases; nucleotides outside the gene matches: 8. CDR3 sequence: CASSFGLAGAPRQFF. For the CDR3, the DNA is TGTGCCAGCAGCTTCGGACTAGCGGGAGCCCCGAGGCAGTTCTTC.

CDR3 sequence (DNA): TGTGCCAGCACCCCCGGGACAGGGCCTGACGAGCAGTACTTC. Protein sequence: CASTPGTGPDEQYF. V usage is TRBV5-8 and J usage is TRBJ2-7; 9 positions match TRBD1. Germline V CDR1 and CDR2: SGHTS, YDEGEE. The CDR3 spans 14 residues. Trimming removed 6 bases from V and 5 bases from J; junction bases left unmatched: 9. Complete variable domain (other parts from reference TRBV5-8 and TRBJ2-7): EAGVTQSPTHLIKTRGQQATLRCSPISGHTSVYWYQQALGLGLQFLLWYDEGEERNRGNFPPRFSGRQFPNYSSELNVNALELEDSALYLCASTPGTGPDEQYFGPGTRLTVT.

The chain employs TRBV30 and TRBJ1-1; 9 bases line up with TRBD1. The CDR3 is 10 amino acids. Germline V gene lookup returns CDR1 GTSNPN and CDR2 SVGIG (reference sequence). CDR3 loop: CGTGVTEAFF. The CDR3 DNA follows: TGTGGGACAGGGGTGACTGAAGCTTTCTTT.

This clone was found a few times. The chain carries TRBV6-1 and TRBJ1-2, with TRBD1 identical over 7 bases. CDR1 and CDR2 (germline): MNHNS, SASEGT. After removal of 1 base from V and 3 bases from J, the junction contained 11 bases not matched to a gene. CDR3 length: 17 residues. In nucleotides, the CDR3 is TGTGCCAGCAGTGAAGGGGCAGGGGGGTTTTACGACTATGGCTACACCTTC. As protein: CASSEGAGGFYDYGYTF.

This CDR3 reads CASSSRSNQPQHF. The CDR3 region has the DNA TGTGCCAGCAGCTCCAGGTCGAATCAGCCCCAGCATTTT. The rearrangement links TRBV5-8 to TRBJ1-5, with no clear D. The CDR3 is 13 residues long. V lost 3 bases, J lost 4 bases, and 8 bases lay in between. Germline-derived CDR1 and CDR2 are SGHTS and YDEGEE.